Below are 14 T cell receptor beta chains sequenced from a single sample in a study of blood T cell repertoires in COVID-19. Assay used: immunoSEQ multiplex PCR; TCRdb lists only in-frame clones, some missing. The sample has about 81,000 clones, 89% seen once; the top ten hold 9% to 15%. The material sequenced was peripheral blood. The receptors derive from a man aged 65 to 85 with active or convalescent COVID-19.

The chain joins TRBV2 to TRBJ1-6; D remains ambiguous. Germline assignment: CDR1 SNHLY and CDR2 FYNNEI. CDR3 length: 14 amino acids. Trimming pared 4 bases from V and 10 bases from J, leaving 14 bases between. The CDR3 nucleotides read TGTGCCAGCAGTGGACAATCCGGAGGCTCACCCCTCCACTTT. Its protein is CASSGQSGGSPLHF.

This chain joins TRBV5-4 and TRBJ2-2, with TRBD2 matching over 8 bases. The germline V gene has CDR1 SGHNT and CDR2 YYREEE (reference sequence). The CDR3 is 16 residues long. V shed 1 base and J 5 bases; nucleotides not matched to a gene: 7. CDR3 sequence (DNA): TGTGCCAGCAGCTTGACGGGGGGGCGTTGGACCGGGGAGCTGTTTTTT. Translation gives CASSLTGGRWTGELFF.

V and J are TRBV4-1 and TRBJ1-1; D may be TRBD1 (6 bases). Germline assignment: CDR1 MGHRA and CDR2 YSYEKL. This CDR3 is built from 15 residues. V shed 1 base and J shed 1 base, with 10 bases lying between them. The CDR3 loop reads CASSQARTANTEAFF. CDR3 coding DNA: TGCGCCAGCAGCCAAGCGAGGACAGCGAACACTGAAGCTTTCTTT.

This chain joins TRBV25-1 and TRBJ2-3; a possible D gene is TRBD1 (6 bases). From germline, CDR1 is MGHDK and CDR2 SYGVNS. V lost 2 bases, J lost 1 base, and 16 bases lay in between. The CDR3 is 17 amino acids. The CDR3 DNA reads TGTGCCAGCAGTGAACGAACCCGGACAGAGGGCACAGATACGCAGTATTTT. Its translation: CASSERTRTEGTDTQYF.

In its sample, this clone was seen a few times. The rearrangement joins TRBV5-1 to TRBJ2-5; D is possibly TRBD1 (5 bases). V dropped 2 bases and J dropped 3 bases, with 8 bases sitting between them. Germline CDR1 is SGHRS and CDR2 is YFSETQ. The CDR3 is 13 amino acids. CDR3 protein: CASSFSGKETQYF. The CDR3 DNA follows: TGCGCCAGCAGCTTTTCAGGGAAAGAGACCCAGTACTTC. Variable domain in full (rest from reference TRBV5-1 and TRBJ2-5): KAGVTQTPRYLIKTRGQQVTLSCSPISGHRSVSWYQQTPGQGLQFLFEYFSETQRNKGNFPGRFSGRQFSNSRSEMNVSTLELGDSALYLCASSFSGKETQYFGPGTRLLVL.

This chain links TRBV9 with TRBJ2-2, with 9 positions matching TRBD2. The CDR3 contains 16 residues. Germline CDR1 and CDR2: SGDLS and YYNGEE. V lost 0 bases, J lost 5 bases, and 5 bases stayed unmatched. CDR3 region: CASSVAAGGPTGELFF. In nucleotides, the CDR3 is TGTGCCAGCAGCGTAGCGGCGGGGGGGCCGACCGGGGAGCTGTTTTTT.

This clone turned up a few times. This chain connects TRBV4-3 to TRBJ2-6; maybe TRBD1 (6 bases). V was pared by 1 base and J by 1 base, with 17 bases between. The length of the CDR3 is 19 residues. Germline CDR1 and CDR2: LGHNA and YSLEER. Here the CDR3 reads CASSQVTGIGFSGANVLTF. The CDR3 DNA is TGCGCCAGCAGCCAAGTAACAGGGATAGGGTTTTCTGGGGCCAACGTCCTGACTTTC.

This chain connects TRBV6-6 to TRBJ2-3, with TRBD2 matching over 7 bases. Looked up from germline, CDR1 is MNHNY and CDR2 is SVGAGI (reference sequence). This CDR3 has 16 residues. V lost 4 bases to trimming and J lost 1 base; unmatched junction nucleotides: 8. The CDR3 DNA follows: TGTGCCAGCAGTTTCCCGACTAGCCCTGGCACAGATACGCAGTATTTT. Translation: CASSFPTSPGTDTQYF.

The chain combines TRBV19 with TRBJ1-3; 7 nucleotides agree with TRBD1. V was clipped by 5 bases and J by 4 bases; unmatched bases: 8. CDR1 and CDR2 from the germline V gene are LNHDA and SQIVND (reference sequence). CDR3 size: 15 residues. CDR3 region: CASSDTGVRGNTIYF. The CDR3 nucleotides read TGTGCCAGTAGTGATACAGGGGTGAGAGGAAACACCATATATTTT.

V gene TRBV25-1 combines with J gene TRBJ2-7; the match to TRBD1 covers 10 bases. The CDR3 is 13 amino acids. CDR1 MGHDK and CDR2 SYGVNS come from the germline V gene. V lost 4 bases and J lost 6; bases outside the gene matches: 3. CDR3 sequence: CASSAGQGFEQYF. The CDR3 DNA sequence: TGTGCCAGCAGTGCGGGACAGGGGTTCGAGCAGTACTTC.

The chain links TRBV5-1 to TRBJ1-1; D call uncertain. The CDR3 has 15 residues. Trimming stripped 1 base from V and 1 base from J, with 11 bases between. Germline values: CDR1 SGHRS, CDR2 YFSETQ. CDR3 residues: CASSLWLPGNTEAFF. For the CDR3, the DNA is TGCGCCAGCAGCTTGTGGCTCCCAGGGAACACTGAAGCTTTCTTT. The full variable domain, with the rest looked up from reference TRBV5-1 and TRBJ1-1, is KAGVTQTPRYLIKTRGQQVTLSCSPISGHRSVSWYQQTPGQGLQFLFEYFSETQRNKGNFPGRFSGRQFSNSRSEMNVSTLELGDSALYLCASSLWLPGNTEAFFGQGTRLTVV.

Only one count was recorded for this clone. The chain carries TRBV6-2 or TRBV6-3 and TRBJ2-7; no clear D gene. This CDR3 has 13 amino acids. Deletions cut 5 bases from V and 3 bases from J, with 11 bases between. The germline CDR1 and CDR2 sequences are MNHEY and SVGEGT. The CDR3 is CASSRIRGYEQYF. The CDR3 DNA reads as TGTGCCAGCAGTCGGATAAGAGGCTACGAGCAGTACTTC.

The V call is TRBV5-8, the J call TRBJ2-3; D is uncertain. CDR1 is SGHTS and CDR2 is YDEGEE in the germline V gene. The V gene lost 0 bases and the J gene lost 1 base, with 9 bases spanning the gap. The CDR3 spans 15 residues. The CDR3 nucleotides read TGTGCCAGCAGCTTGGGAGACTTACGCACAGATACGCAGTATTTT. The encoded protein is CASSLGDLRTDTQYF.

Written as DNA, the CDR3 is TGTGCCAGCTCACCACTGGACACAAACTACGAGCAGTACTTC. Amino acid sequence: CASSPLDTNYEQYF. The V gene is TRBV18, the J gene TRBJ2-7; D might be TRBD1 (5 bases). The CDR3 has 14 residues. Germline assignment: CDR1 KGHSH and CDR2 LQKENI. V lost 1 base and J lost 3, with 10 bases in between.